The 17 T cell receptor beta chains below all came from one sample that was sequenced in a study of T cell repertoires in cytomegalovirus infection. Their specific antigens are unknown. TCRdb re-called the reads with MiXCR, one entry per CDR3 protein. The sample lists about 770,000 distinct CDR3 sequences, just under 30% occurring once. Sequencing used cultured CD8+ T cells from PBMCs, obtained from culture after CMV antigen stimulation. The receptor source for this set is a human donor in good health (CMV status not recorded). Some clones in this sample may be carry-over from other donors' samples.

This chain uses TRBV5-1 with TRBJ2-7, with D perhaps matching TRBD2 (5 bases). Trimming pared 4 bases from V and 0 bases from J, leaving 17 bases between. The CDR3 has 16 amino acids. Germline V lookup: CDR1 SGHRS, CDR2 YFSETQ. This CDR3 reads CASSPTSLAGSYEQYF. The DNA of the CDR3 is TGCGCCAGCAGCCCCACTAGTCTGGCGGGCTCCTACGAGCAGTACTTC.

This clonotype was observed a handful of times. The V gene is TRBV7-9, the J gene TRBJ1-1; D is ambiguous. This CDR3 has 15 residues. Germline assignment: CDR1 SEHNR and CDR2 FQNEAQ (reference sequence). V lost 2 bases to trimming and J lost 1 base, with 11 bases between them. The CDR3 protein is CASSLFEGTNTEAFF. The CDR3, as DNA: TGTGCCAGCAGCTTATTCGAGGGAACGAACACTGAAGCTTTCTTT.

The chain employs TRBV7-9 and TRBJ2-1; D may be TRBD1 or TRBD2 (5 bases each). This CDR3 has 18 residues. CDR1 and CDR2 (germline): SEHNR, FQNEAQ (reference sequence). The V and J ends lost 1 base and 7 bases respectively, with 23 bases between them. The DNA for the CDR3 is TGTGCCAGCAGCTTAGTTATATACAGTCCCCGGGGCCAAAATGAGCAGTTCTTC. It specifies CASSLVIYSPRGQNEQFF.

V is TRBV15 and J is TRBJ2-2; D is ambiguous. Germline CDR1 LNHNV, CDR2 YYDKDF (reference sequence). The V end was cut by 5 bases, the J end by 1 base, with 11 bases between. This CDR3 spans 15 amino acids. The CDR3: CATSPQRLNTGELFF. The CDR3 DNA sequence: TGTGCCACCAGCCCCCAGAGGTTGAACACCGGGGAGCTGTTTTTT.

This clonotype was seen a few times. This chain connects TRBV4-1 to TRBJ1-3; D unclear. Trimming removed 4 bases at V and 0 bases at J, with 10 bases between. Per germline, CDR1 MGHRA and CDR2 YSYEKL. This CDR3 is 15 amino acids long. The CDR3 DNA follows: TGCGCCAGCAGCCTCTCTGACAACTCTGGAAACACCATATATTTT. Translating it yields CASSLSDNSGNTIYF.

This clonotype came up a few times. The chain is built from TRBV12-3 or TRBV12-4 and TRBJ1-1; D remains unclear. This CDR3 is 12 amino acids long. V was cut by 2 bases and J by 6 bases, with 7 bases left in between. The CDR3 loop is CASSLSPAEAFF. The CDR3 nucleotides read TGTGCCAGCAGTTTATCCCCCGCTGAAGCTTTCTTT.

This rearrangement joins TRBV11-2 to TRBJ2-1; no firm D call. Trimming left V 3 bases short and J 0 bases short, with 6 bases between. Germline V gene data show CDR1 as SGHAT and CDR2 as FQNNGV. The length of the CDR3 is 14 residues. CDR3 DNA: TGTGCCAGCAGCTTCCCCCACTCCTACAATGAGCAGTTCTTC. Its translation is CASSFPHSYNEQFF.

At least ten counts were recorded for this clonotype. The V and J genes are TRBV28 and TRBJ1-2; TRBD1 matches at 7 bases. Losses at the gene ends were 5 bases for V and 2 bases for J; bases not matched to a gene: 2. The CDR3 totals 13 residues. The V gene's germline CDR1 is MDHEN and CDR2 SYDVKM. CDR3 sequence reads: CASSKTGNYGYTF. CDR3 in DNA: TGTGCCAGCAGTAAGACAGGGAACTATGGCTACACCTTC.

This clonotype has a single count. This rearrangement joins TRBV20-1 to TRBJ2-1, with TRBD2 identical over 7 bases. CDR1 is DFQATT, CDR2 SNEGSKA, per germline (reference sequence). The CDR3 totals 20 residues. V lost 1 base to trimming and J lost 3 bases; unmatched junction nucleotides: 21. The CDR3 is CSARGSIWKSGGLSYNEQFF. In DNA form, the CDR3 reads TGCAGTGCTAGAGGCTCCATTTGGAAGTCGGGGGGTCTAAGCTACAATGAGCAGTTCTTC.

The chain uses TRBV4-1 and TRBJ1-2; no definite D call. V lost 5 bases and J 8 bases, leaving 24 bases between the germline ends. Germline V gives CDR1 MGHRA, CDR2 YSYEKL. The CDR3 loop spans 16 amino acids. CDR3 residues: CASSAIGRSEGFGYTF. CDR3 nucleotide sequence: TGCGCCAGCAGCGCGATAGGTAGAAGCGAGGGTTTCGGCTACACCTTC.

This clonotype appeared many times. The V call is TRBV19, the J call TRBJ2-1; tentatively, D is TRBD2 (6 bases). This CDR3 has 12 amino acids. Per germline, CDR1 LNHDA and CDR2 SQIVND (reference sequence). The germline V and J ends were trimmed by 3 bases and 9 bases, with 9 bases remaining between them. The CDR3 region is CASSIGGSEQFF. For the CDR3, the DNA is TGTGCCAGTAGTATCGGGGGAAGTGAGCAGTTCTTC.

This clonotype has a handful of counts. This rearrangement joins TRBV2 to TRBJ2-3, with a tentative D call TRBD1 (6 bases). Trimming removed 11 bases from V and 3 bases from J, with 15 bases in between. The CDR3 contains 13 residues. The germline CDR1 and CDR2 sequences are SNHLY and FYNNEI. In DNA, the CDR3 is TGTGCCTACCGGGGACACACAACAGATACGCAGTATTTT. Protein: CAYRGHTTDTQYF.

This clonotype was recorded a few times. The CDR3 protein is CASSQDDMAENTEAFF. The CDR3 DNA reads TGCGCCAGCAGCCAAGATGATATGGCAGAGAACACTGAAGCTTTCTTT. The rearrangement uses TRBV4-3 and TRBJ1-1, with D uncertain. Trimming took 0 bases from V and 1 from J, leaving 12 bases between them. The CDR3 length is 16 residues. Germline-derived CDR1 and CDR2 are LGHNA and YSLEER.

This clonotype was seen many times. The J gene is TRBJ1-1, the V gene TRBV6-1, with D perhaps matching TRBD1 (6 bases). V was clipped by 5 bases and J by 1 base, with 14 bases between them. Looked up from germline, CDR1 is MNHNS and CDR2 is SASEGT. The CDR3 is made up of 15 amino acids. The CDR3 nucleotides are TGTGCCAGCAGTTCTTACAGGGAATGGAACACTGAAGCTTTCTTT. Translating gives CASSSYREWNTEAFF.

Ten or more counts support this clonotype. In DNA, the CDR3 is TGTGCCAGCAGCATTCGACAGGGGGGAAATTCACCCCTCCACTTT. Its protein product is CASSIRQGGNSPLHF. The chain combines TRBV7-2 with TRBJ1-6; 9 bases fit TRBD1. CDR3 size: 15 residues. In germline, CDR1 is SGHTA, CDR2 FQGNSA. J gave up 7 bases and V 5 bases, and 6 bases lay outside the gene matches.

The chain carries TRBV4-1 and TRBJ2-1, with D possibly being TRBD1 (5 bases). Trimming removed 1 base from V and 0 bases from J, with 10 bases in between. Germline V gene lookup returns CDR1 MGHRA and CDR2 YSYEKL. This CDR3 spans 16 amino acids. CDR3 protein: CASSQGQLSSYNEQFF. The CDR3 DNA follows: TGCGCCAGCAGCCAAGGACAGCTAAGCTCCTACAATGAGCAGTTCTTC.

V gene TRBV2 combines with J gene TRBJ1-2; TRBD1 agrees at 7 bases. The V and J ends lost 8 bases and 7 bases, in that order; junction bases with no gene match: 16. CDR3 length: 15 amino acids. In germline, CDR1 is SNHLY, CDR2 FYNNEI. This CDR3 reads CASPGGDSSIRGYTF. The CDR3 DNA reads TGTGCCAGCCCAGGGGGTGATTCCTCTATCCGTGGCTACACCTTC. The complete variable domain, with remaining parts taken from reference TRBV2 and TRBJ1-2, reads EPEVTQTPSHQVTQMGQEVILRCVPISNHLYFYWYRQILGQKVEFLVSFYNNEISEKSEIFDDQFSVERPDGSNFTLKIRSTKLEDSAMYFCASPGGDSSIRGYTFGSGTRLTVV.